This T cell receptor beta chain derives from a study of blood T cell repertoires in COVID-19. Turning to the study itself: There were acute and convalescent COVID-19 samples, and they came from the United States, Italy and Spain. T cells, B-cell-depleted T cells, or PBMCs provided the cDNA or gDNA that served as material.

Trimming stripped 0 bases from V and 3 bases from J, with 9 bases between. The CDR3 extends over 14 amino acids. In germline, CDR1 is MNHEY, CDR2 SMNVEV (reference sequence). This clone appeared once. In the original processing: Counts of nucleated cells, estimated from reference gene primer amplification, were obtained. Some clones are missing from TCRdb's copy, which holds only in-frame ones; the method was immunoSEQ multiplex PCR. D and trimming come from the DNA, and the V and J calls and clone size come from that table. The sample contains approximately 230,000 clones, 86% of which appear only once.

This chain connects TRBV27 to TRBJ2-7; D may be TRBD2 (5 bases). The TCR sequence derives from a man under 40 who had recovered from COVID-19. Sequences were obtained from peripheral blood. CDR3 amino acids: CASSLSGDIYEQYF. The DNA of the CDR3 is TGTGCCAGCAGTTTATCGGGAGACATCTACGAGCAGTACTTC.